This T cell receptor (beta chain) was identified during a study of cytomegalovirus exposure and HLA in healthy donors. Whole-study context: Early on, a data release was issued that held approximately 78 million unique TCRs from HLA-typed donors. Study-level points and caveats: It was only CMV serostatus that was available as immune exposure information.

In its sample, this clone was seen once. Its cognate antigen is unknown. Researchers ran the PCR with 60 Vbeta and 13 Jbeta primers. The data were produced by immunoSEQ multiplex PCR, yet TCRdb's version contains in-frame clones alone and is incomplete. The sample records some 120,000 clones, more than 60% being singletons. V trimming: 0 bases; J trimming: 8 bases; junction bases outside the gene matches: 19. This CDR3 has 20 amino acids. Germline CDR1 is LGHNA and CDR2 is YSLEER. The TCR originated in a female donor in good health and CMV-seronegative. The sample comprised PBMCs. This chain uses TRBV4-3 with TRBJ2-3; 11 positions match TRBD2. CDR3 sequence: CASSQDRVSGGAGVGGTQYF. Written as DNA, the CDR3 is TGCGCCAGCAGCCAAGATCGGGTTAGCGGGGGGGCCGGGGTCGGGGGTACGCAGTATTTT.